The 8 T cell receptor beta chains below were found in one sample sequenced in a study of T cell responses to AZD1222 COVID-19 vaccine. Some clones are missing from TCRdb's copy, which holds only in-frame ones; the method was immunoSEQ multiplex PCR. The repertoire has some 110,000 clones, around nine tenths of them found once; the top ten carry 6% to 8%. This specimen was peripheral blood, taken 28 days after the second AZD1222 dose. Receptor source: an adult who received the AZD1222 COVID-19 vaccine.

This chain connects TRBV12-3 or TRBV12-4 to TRBJ2-2, with D uncertain. The V gene lost 2 bases and the J gene lost 1 base, with 2 bases spanning the gap. The CDR3 consists of 13 residues. The CDR3 DNA follows: TGTGCCAGCAGTTTAAAGAACACCGGGGAGCTGTTTTTT. It codes for CASSLKNTGELFF.

The V call is TRBV19, the J call TRBJ2-2; 7 nucleotides agree with TRBD1. V trimming: 7 bases; J trimming: 1 base; junction bases outside the gene matches: 6. This CDR3 comprises 15 residues. Looked up from germline, CDR1 is LNHDA and CDR2 is SQIVND (reference sequence). This CDR3 reads CASITGTVNTGELFF. As DNA, the CDR3 is TGTGCCAGTATCACCGGGACAGTGAACACCGGGGAGCTGTTTTTT.

The J gene is TRBJ1-6, the V gene TRBV28; D is unresolved. The V and J ends lost 7 bases and 9 bases respectively, with 10 bases between them. Germline CDR1 reads MDHEN; CDR2 reads SYDVKM. CDR3 length: 12 residues. CDR3 in amino acids: CASNVGSSPLHF. The CDR3 DNA sequence: TGTGCCAGCAACGTCGGGAGTTCACCCCTCCACTTT.

This chain connects TRBV4-3 to TRBJ2-2; 8 positions agree with TRBD2. V shed 4 bases, J shed 4 bases, and the junction held 8 bases outside the gene matches. CDR1 is LGHNA, CDR2 YSLEER, per germline. The CDR3 sequence is 16 residues long. The CDR3 nucleotides read TGCGCCAGCAGCCCCAGCGGGGGACTGAGCACCGGGGAGCTGTTTTTT. Protein product: CASSPSGGLSTGELFF.

In its sample, this clone was seen once. The chain recombines TRBV28 with TRBJ1-1; D is possibly TRBD1 (6 bases). V lost 4 bases, J lost 7 bases, and 10 bases lay in between. This CDR3 is built from 12 residues. Germline CDR1 MDHEN, CDR2 SYDVKM. The CDR3 DNA follows: TGTGCCAGCAGTTGGGCCAGGGGTGAAGCTTTCTTT. This translates into CASSWARGEAFF.

The chain combines TRBV10-1 with TRBJ2-5, with 12 bases that match TRBD2. The length of the CDR3 is 14 residues. In germline, CDR1 is WNHNN, CDR2 SYGVQD (reference sequence). The J segment lost 4 bases and the V segment lost 7 bases, leaving 4 bases of the junction unmatched. The CDR3 bases are TGCGCCAGCACCCGACTAGCGGGAGTAGAGACCCAGTACTTC. Protein: CASTRLAGVETQYF.

The chain is built from TRBV6-2 or TRBV6-3 and TRBJ2-3; D is undetermined. Germline CDR1 reads MNHEY; CDR2 reads SVGEGT. The CDR3 is made up of 14 amino acids. Trimming took 0 bases from V and 2 from J, leaving 6 bases between them. CDR3 amino acids: CASSYSGTTDTQYF. CDR3 DNA: TGTGCCAGCAGTTACTCGGGAACCACAGATACGCAGTATTTT.

The V and J genes are TRBV5-8 and TRBJ2-7; D remains unclear. V shed 4 bases and J shed 3 bases, with 5 bases lying between them. This CDR3 spans 11 amino acids. Germline V gene lookup returns CDR1 SGHTS and CDR2 YDEGEE. The CDR3 DNA reads as TGTGCCAGCAGCCCGTACTACGAGCAGTACTTC. Translation gives CASSPYYEQYF.